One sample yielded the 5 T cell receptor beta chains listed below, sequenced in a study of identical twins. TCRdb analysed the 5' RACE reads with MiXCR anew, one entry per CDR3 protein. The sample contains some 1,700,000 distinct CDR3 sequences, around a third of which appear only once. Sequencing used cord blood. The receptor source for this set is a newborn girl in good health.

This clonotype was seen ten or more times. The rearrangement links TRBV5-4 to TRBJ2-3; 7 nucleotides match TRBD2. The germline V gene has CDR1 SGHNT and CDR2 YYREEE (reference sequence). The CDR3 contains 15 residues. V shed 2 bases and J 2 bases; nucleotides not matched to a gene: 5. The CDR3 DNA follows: TGTGCCAGCAGCTTACGGGGACTATCCACAGATACGCAGTATTTT. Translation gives CASSLRGLSTDTQYF.

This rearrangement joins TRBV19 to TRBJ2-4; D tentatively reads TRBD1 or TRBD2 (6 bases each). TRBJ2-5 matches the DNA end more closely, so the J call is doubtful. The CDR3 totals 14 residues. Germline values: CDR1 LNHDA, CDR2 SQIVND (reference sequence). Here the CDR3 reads CASKGGLWQETQYF. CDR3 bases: TGTGCCAGTAAGGGGGGCTTATGGCAAGAGACCCAGTACTTC.

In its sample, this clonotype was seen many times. For the CDR3, the DNA is TGTGCCATCAGGGACAGCCTAATAGCCAAAAACATTCAGTACTTC. It yields the protein CAIRDSLIAKNIQYF. The V gene is TRBV10-3, the J gene TRBJ2-4; D might be TRBD1 (6 bases). Trimming cost V 6 bases and J 0 bases, with 12 bases left between them. The CDR3 runs to 15 residues. Germline CDR1 and CDR2: ENHRY and SYGVKD.

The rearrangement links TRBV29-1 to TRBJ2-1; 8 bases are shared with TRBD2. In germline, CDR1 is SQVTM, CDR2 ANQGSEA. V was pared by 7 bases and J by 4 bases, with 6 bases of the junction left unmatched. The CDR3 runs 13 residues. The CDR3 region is CSAAGESYNEQFF. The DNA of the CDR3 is TGCAGCGCAGCGGGAGAGAGTTACAATGAGCAGTTCTTC.

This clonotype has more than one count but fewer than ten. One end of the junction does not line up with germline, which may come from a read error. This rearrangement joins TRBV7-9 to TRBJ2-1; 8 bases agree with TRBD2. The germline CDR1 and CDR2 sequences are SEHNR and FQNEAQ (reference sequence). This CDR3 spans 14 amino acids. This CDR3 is CASSLRTSYYEQFF. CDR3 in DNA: TGTGCCAGCAGCTTAAGGACTAGCTACTATGAGCAGTTCTTC.